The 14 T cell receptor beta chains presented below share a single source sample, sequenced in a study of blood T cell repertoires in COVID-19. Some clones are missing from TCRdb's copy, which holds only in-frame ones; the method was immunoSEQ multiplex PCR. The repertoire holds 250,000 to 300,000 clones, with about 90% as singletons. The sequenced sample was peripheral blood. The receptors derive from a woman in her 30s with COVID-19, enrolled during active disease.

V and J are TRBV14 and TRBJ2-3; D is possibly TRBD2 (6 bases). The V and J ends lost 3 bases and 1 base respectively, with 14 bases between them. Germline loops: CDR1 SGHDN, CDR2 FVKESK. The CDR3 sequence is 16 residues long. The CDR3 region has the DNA TGTGCCAGCAGCCACCTGCGGGATGCCGGCACAGATACGCAGTATTTT. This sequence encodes CASSHLRDAGTDTQYF.

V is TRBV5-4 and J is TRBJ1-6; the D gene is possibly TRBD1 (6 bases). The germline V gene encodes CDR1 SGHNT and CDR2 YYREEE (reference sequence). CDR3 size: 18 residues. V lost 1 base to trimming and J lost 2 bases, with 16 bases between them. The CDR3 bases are TGTGCCAGCAGCTTGCAGATCCGGACAGTTACCTATAATTCACCCCTCCACTTT. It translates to CASSLQIRTVTYNSPLHF. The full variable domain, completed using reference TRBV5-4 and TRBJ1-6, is ETGVTQSPTHLIKTRGQQVTLRCSSQSGHNTVSWYQQALGQGPQFIFQYYREEENGRGNFPPRFSGLQFPNYSSELNVNALELDDSALYLCASSLQIRTVTYNSPLHFGNGTRLTVT.

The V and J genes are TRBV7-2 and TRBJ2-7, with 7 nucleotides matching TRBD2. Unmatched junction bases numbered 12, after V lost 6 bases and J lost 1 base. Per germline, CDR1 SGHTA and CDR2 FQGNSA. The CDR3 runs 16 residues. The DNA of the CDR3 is TGTGCCAGCAGTCCGACCGGGACTACGCTTTCCTACGAGCAGTACTTC. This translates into CASSPTGTTLSYEQYF.

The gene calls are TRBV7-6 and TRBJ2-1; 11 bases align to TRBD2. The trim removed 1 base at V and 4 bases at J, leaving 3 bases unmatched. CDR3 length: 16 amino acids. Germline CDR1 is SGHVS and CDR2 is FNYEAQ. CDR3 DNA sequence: TGTGCCAGCAGCTTAGTGACTAGCGGGACTTACAATGAGCAGTTCTTC. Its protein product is CASSLVTSGTYNEQFF.

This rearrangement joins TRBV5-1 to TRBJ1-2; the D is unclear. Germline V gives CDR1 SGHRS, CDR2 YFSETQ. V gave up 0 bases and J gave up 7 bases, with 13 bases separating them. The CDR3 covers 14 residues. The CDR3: CASSLVGGSGGYTF. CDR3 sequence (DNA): TGCGCCAGCAGCTTGGTCGGAGGGTCCGGTGGCTACACCTTC.

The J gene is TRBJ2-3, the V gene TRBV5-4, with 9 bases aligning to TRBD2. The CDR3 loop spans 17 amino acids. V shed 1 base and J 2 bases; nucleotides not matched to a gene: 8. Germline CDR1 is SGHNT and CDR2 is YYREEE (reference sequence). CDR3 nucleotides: TGTGCCAGCAGCTTGAGAAGCGGGGGGCGATTCACAGATACGCAGTATTTT. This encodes CASSLRSGGRFTDTQYF.

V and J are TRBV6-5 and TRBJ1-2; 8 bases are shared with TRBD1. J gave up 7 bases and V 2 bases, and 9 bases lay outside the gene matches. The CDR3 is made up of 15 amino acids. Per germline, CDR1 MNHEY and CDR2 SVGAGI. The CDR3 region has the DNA TGTGCCAGCAGTTACCGGGCGGACAGGGATGGTGGCTACACCTTC. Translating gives CASSYRADRDGGYTF.

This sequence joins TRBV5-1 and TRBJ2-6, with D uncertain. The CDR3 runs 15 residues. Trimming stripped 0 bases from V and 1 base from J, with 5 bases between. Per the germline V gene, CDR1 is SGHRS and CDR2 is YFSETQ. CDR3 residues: CASSLVSSGANVLTF. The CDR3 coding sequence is TGCGCCAGCAGCTTGGTATCGTCTGGGGCCAACGTCCTGACTTTC.

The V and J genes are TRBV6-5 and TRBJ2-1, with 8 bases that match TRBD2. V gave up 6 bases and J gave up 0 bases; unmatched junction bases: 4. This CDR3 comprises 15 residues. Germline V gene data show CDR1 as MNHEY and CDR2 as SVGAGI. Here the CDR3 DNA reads TGTGCCAGCAGCTTCAGCGGGGGCTCCTACAATGAGCAGTTCTTC. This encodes CASSFSGGSYNEQFF.

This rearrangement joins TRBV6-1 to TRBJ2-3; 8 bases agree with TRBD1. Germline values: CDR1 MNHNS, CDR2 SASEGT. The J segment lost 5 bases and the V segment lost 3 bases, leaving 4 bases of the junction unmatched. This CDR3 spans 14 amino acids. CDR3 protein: CASSDQGAGDTQYF. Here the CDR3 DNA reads TGTGCCAGCAGTGACCAGGGGGCGGGAGATACGCAGTATTTT.

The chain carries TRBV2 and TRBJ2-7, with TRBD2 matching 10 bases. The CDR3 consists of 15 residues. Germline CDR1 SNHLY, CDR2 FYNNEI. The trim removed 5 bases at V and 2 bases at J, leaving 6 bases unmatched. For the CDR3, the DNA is TGTGCCAGCAGTCGTCTAGCGGGGGTGACCTACGAGCAGTACTTC. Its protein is CASSRLAGVTYEQYF. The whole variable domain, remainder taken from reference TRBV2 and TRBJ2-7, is EPEVTQTPSHQVTQMGQEVILRCVPISNHLYFYWYRQILGQKVEFLVSFYNNEISEKSEIFDDQFSVERPDGSNFTLKIRSTKLEDSAMYFCASSRLAGVTYEQYFGPGTRLTVT.

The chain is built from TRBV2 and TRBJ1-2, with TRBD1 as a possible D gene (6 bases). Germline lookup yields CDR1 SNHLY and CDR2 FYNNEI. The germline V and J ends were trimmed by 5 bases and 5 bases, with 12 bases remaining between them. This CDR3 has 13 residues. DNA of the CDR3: TGTGCCAGCAGTACTGACAGGAGATATGGCTACACCTTC. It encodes CASSTDRRYGYTF.

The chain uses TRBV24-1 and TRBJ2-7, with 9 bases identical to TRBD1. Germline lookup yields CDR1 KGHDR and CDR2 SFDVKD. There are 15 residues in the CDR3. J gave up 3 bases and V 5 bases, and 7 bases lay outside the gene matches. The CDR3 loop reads CATSAPGTGSYEQYF. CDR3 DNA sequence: TGTGCCACCAGTGCTCCGGGGACAGGGAGCTACGAGCAGTACTTC.

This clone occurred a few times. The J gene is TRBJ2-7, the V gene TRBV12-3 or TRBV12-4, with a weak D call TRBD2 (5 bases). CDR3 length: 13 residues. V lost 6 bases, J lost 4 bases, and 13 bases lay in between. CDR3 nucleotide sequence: TGTGCCAGCAGGACGGGGAAAATGTACGAGCAGTACTTC. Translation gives CASRTGKMYEQYF.